One sample yielded the 18 T cell receptor beta chains listed below, sequenced in a study of blood T cell repertoires in COVID-19. Clones were sequenced by immunoSEQ multiplex PCR, and TCRdb holds only the in-frame ones, with some missing. The sample has about 130,000 clones, just under 85% seen once. Specimen: peripheral blood. All receptors derive from a woman aged 45 to 65 with acute or convalescent COVID-19.

The genes are TRBV18 and TRBJ2-7, with a weak D call TRBD2 (5 bases). CDR3 length: 14 amino acids. The germline V and J ends were trimmed by 6 bases and 3 bases, with 15 bases remaining between them. Germline loops: CDR1 KGHSH, CDR2 LQKENI. The CDR3, as DNA: TGTGCCAGCTCGGCATCTGGAGGCAACTACGAGCAGTACTTC. Translation gives CASSASGGNYEQYF. The complete variable domain, with remaining parts taken from reference TRBV18 and TRBJ2-7, reads NAGVMQNPRHLVRRRGQEARLRCSPMKGHSHVYWYRQLPEEGLKFMVYLQKENIIDESGMPKERFSAEFPKEGPSILRIQQVVRGDSAAYFCASSASGGNYEQYFGPGTRLTVT.

This clone was detected only a few times. Different DNA sequences within this sample yield the same CDR3. This chain uses TRBV18 with TRBJ1-6, with D maybe TRBD1 (6 bases). This CDR3 region has 15 residues. V gave up 3 bases and J gave up 4 bases, with 10 bases separating them. CDR1 KGHSH and CDR2 LQKENI come from the germline V gene. This CDR3 reads CASSPLDSYNSPLHF. The CDR3 DNA reads TGTGCCAGCTCACCCCTGGACAGTTATAATTCACCCCTCCACTTT.

This rearrangement joins TRBV11-3 to TRBJ2-3; TRBD1 is a possible D gene (6 bases). Trimming took 3 bases from V and 3 from J, leaving 7 bases between them. Germline assignment: CDR1 SGHNT and CDR2 YENEEA. The CDR3 spans 13 residues. CDR3 sequence reads: CASSFGQTDTQYF. The CDR3 bases are TGTGCCAGCAGCTTTGGACAGACAGATACGCAGTATTTT.

V gene TRBV18 combines with J gene TRBJ2-3; 8 bases are shared with TRBD1. CDR1 and CDR2 (germline): KGHSH, LQKENI. The V gene end was trimmed by 8 bases and the J gene end by 5 bases; junction bases not matched to a gene: 9. This CDR3 spans 14 amino acids. The chain's CDR3 is CASTLTGAGDTQYF. CDR3 bases: TGTGCCAGCACGTTGACAGGGGCCGGAGATACGCAGTATTTT.

This clone came up a few times. The V and J genes are TRBV5-1 and TRBJ1-1; 7 bases match TRBD1. This CDR3 comprises 15 residues. After removal of 0 bases from V and 6 bases from J, the junction contained 8 bases not matched to a gene. The germline V gene encodes CDR1 SGHRS and CDR2 YFSETQ. CDR3 protein: CASSLDPDRAAEAFF. Here the CDR3 DNA reads TGCGCCAGCAGCTTGGACCCCGACAGGGCAGCTGAAGCTTTCTTT.

This chain uses TRBV2 with TRBJ2-2, with D unresolved. This CDR3 is 11 amino acids long. CDR1 is SNHLY, CDR2 FYNNEI, per germline. The V end was cut by 4 bases, the J end by 10 bases, with 7 bases between. The CDR3 region has the DNA TGTGCCAGCAGTGGAGTTAAGGAGCTGTTTTTT. Translated: CASSGVKELFF.

This clone was found a few times. This chain links TRBV3-1 (or the pseudogene TRBV3-2) with TRBJ1-2; D may be TRBD1 (5 bases). V was trimmed by 0 bases and J by 3 bases, leaving 14 bases between them. The CDR3 covers 16 residues. CDR1 and CDR2 (germline): LGHDT, YNNKEL (reference sequence). CDR3 nucleotides: TGTGCCAGCAGCCAAGATATGGCAGGGAGGGACTATGGCTACACCTTC. As protein: CASSQDMAGRDYGYTF.

This clone was observed many times. The CDR3 loop is CASSRDYGYTF. In DNA, the CDR3 is TGTGCCAGCAGCCGGGACTATGGCTACACCTTC. The gene calls are TRBV5-6 and TRBJ1-2; D remains ambiguous. Germline CDR1 reads SGHDT; CDR2 reads YYEEEE. Between the trimmed V and J ends, which lost 4 bases and 3 bases, there was a span of 4 bases. This CDR3 is built from 11 residues.

The chain joins TRBV25-1 to TRBJ1-6, with no clear D. The germline gives CDR1 MGHDK, CDR2 SYGVNS. This CDR3 region has 12 residues. V gave up 6 bases and J gave up 7 bases, with 7 bases separating them. The CDR3 here is CASSYYNSPLHF. CDR3 in DNA: TGTGCCAGCAGCTATTACAATTCACCCCTCCACTTT.

The gene calls are TRBV2 and TRBJ1-1; 9 bases fit TRBD1. The CDR3 has 14 residues. Trimming took 4 bases from V and 2 from J; bases not matched to a gene: 2. CDR1 and CDR2 (germline): SNHLY, FYNNEI. CDR3 DNA: TGTGCCAGCAGTGTACAGGGGGCCAACACTGAAGCTTTCTTT. Encoded protein: CASSVQGANTEAFF.

CDR3 amino acids: CASSPPGGGANVLTF. In nucleotides, the CDR3 is TGTGCCAGCAGTCCCCCCGGGGGTGGGGCCAACGTCCTGACTTTC. The V call is TRBV28, the J call TRBJ2-6; possible D gene TRBD2, 6 bases. CDR3 length equals 15 residues. V was clipped by 5 bases and J by 3 bases, with 11 bases between them. CDR1 and CDR2 (germline): MDHEN, SYDVKM.

V and J are TRBV5-6 and TRBJ1-1, with 9 bases lining up with TRBD1. This CDR3 has 14 residues. Losses at the gene ends were 5 bases for V and 5 bases for J; bases not matched to a gene: 7. Germline loops: CDR1 SGHDT, CDR2 YYEEEE. The CDR3: CASRETGGGTEAFF. CDR3 DNA sequence: TGTGCCAGCAGAGAGACAGGGGGAGGTACTGAAGCTTTCTTT.

This chain joins TRBV13 and TRBJ1-1; no firm D call. V dropped 3 bases and J dropped 4 bases, with 15 bases sitting between them. CDR3 length equals 15 residues. Germline V gene data show CDR1 as PRHDT and CDR2 as FYEKMQ (reference sequence). CDR3 nucleotide sequence: TGTGCCAGCAGCTTTCCGACGGAAGGCGGCACTGAAGCTTTCTTT. Translating it yields CASSFPTEGGTEAFF.

The chain uses TRBV6-6 and TRBJ1-4; 7 nucleotides align to TRBD1. In germline, CDR1 is MNHNY, CDR2 SVGAGI (reference sequence). The V and J ends lost 5 bases and 6 bases, in that order; junction bases with no gene match: 9. This CDR3 region has 15 residues. The CDR3 DNA is TGTGCCAGCAGTACCCCGGGACAGCGGGATGAAAAACTGTTTTTT. As protein: CASSTPGQRDEKLFF.

The chain joins TRBV10-3 to TRBJ1-5; D is ambiguous. The CDR3 runs 13 residues. Trimming pared 10 bases from V and 2 bases from J, leaving 12 bases between. CDR1 and CDR2 from the germline V gene are ENHRY and SYGVKD. The CDR3 region has the DNA TGTGCCACCAACCCTTCGGGCAATCAGCCCCAGCATTTT. Translation gives CATNPSGNQPQHF.

This clone was recorded once. The V call is TRBV15, the J call TRBJ2-3, with D unresolved. V shed 0 bases and J shed 6 bases, with 10 bases lying between them. In germline, CDR1 is LNHNV, CDR2 YYDKDF (reference sequence). This CDR3 spans 14 amino acids. CDR3 sequence: CATSRDRGFDTQYF. The CDR3 coding sequence is TGTGCCACCAGCAGAGATCGAGGCTTTGATACGCAGTATTTT.

The chain uses TRBV25-1 and TRBJ2-1, with 15 positions matching TRBD2. The CDR3 contains 18 residues. The germline V gene has CDR1 MGHDK and CDR2 SYGVNS. Trimming at V came to 4 bases and at J to 10 bases, leaving 14 bases not matched to a gene. The CDR3 coding sequence is TGTGCCAGCAGTGCAGCATCCGGGACTAGCGGGGGGTTCTGGGAGCAGTTCTTC. Residues: CASSAASGTSGGFWEQFF.

The rearrangement uses TRBV2 and TRBJ1-2; 8 nucleotides align to TRBD1. The CDR3 extends over 16 amino acids. The junction had 10 bases not matched to a gene; V was cut back by 4 bases and J by 3 bases. Germline CDR1 reads SNHLY; CDR2 reads FYNNEI. CDR3 in DNA: TGTGCCAGCAGTGTCAAAGGACAGGGTATTTACTATGGCTACACCTTC. Translation gives CASSVKGQGIYYGYTF.